This TCR beta chain was captured in a study of cytomegalovirus exposure and HLA in healthy donors. General observations from the study: Cytomegalovirus association was listed for about 160 TCR beta chains.

With respect to this clone: Its antigen is not known.

Amplification used 60 Vbeta primers and 13 Jbeta primers. TCRdb keeps only in-frame clones here, not all; method: immunoSEQ multiplex PCR. Counted here are 85,000 to 130,000 clones, about four fifths occurring once; the ten biggest clones make up around 4%. Trimming stripped 7 bases from V and 7 bases from J, with 18 bases between. This CDR3 has 13 residues. Germline CDR1 SGHDT, CDR2 YYEEEE. The sample comprised PBMCs. The sequence was obtained from a female donor in good health and CMV-seropositive. The chain joins TRBV5-6 to TRBJ2-7; a weak D match, TRBD2 (5 bases). The CDR3 sequence: CASGVGLPSEQYF. The CDR3, as DNA: TGTGCCAGCGGGGTCGGACTCCCTAGTGAGCAGTACTTC.